The rows below give T cell receptor beta chains drawn from one sample of a study of metastatic and nonmetastatic thyroid tumors. TCRdb re-clonotyped the PCR reads through MiXCR. The sample carries 35,000 to 40,000 clones, about 26% recorded once. Source material: blood. These receptor sequences come from a male donor with papillary thyroid cancer or a benign thyroid nodule (not recorded which). Some clones in this sample may be carry-over from other donors' samples. Both conserved end residues are part of each CDR3. The D gene is left open where the match is weak. Clone size, where shown, is once, few, many, or a class for clones that have expanded.

14	TRBV28	-	-	TRBJ1-3	TGTGCCAGCAGACCCCCTTGGGGGGGAAACACCATATATTTT	CASRPPWGGNTIYF
16	TRBV7-2	-	-	TRBJ2-6	TGTGCCAGCAGCTTAGCGGGGGCTTCGGGGGCCAACGTCCTGACTTTC	CASSLAGASGANVLTF
14	TRBV7-9	few	-	TRBJ1-2	TGTGCCAGCAGCTCAAGCGGGGCTAACTATGGCTACACCTTC	CASSSSGANYGYTF
17	TRBV28	many	TRBD2	TRBJ2-1	TGTGCCAGCAGTTTCCTCGGGACTAGCGGTTCGTACAATGAGCAGTTCTTC	CASSFLGTSGSYNEQFF
15	TRBV15	-	TRBD2	TRBJ2-1	TGTGCCACCAGCATTAAGCGGGGCTCCTACAATGAGCAGTTCTTC	CATSIKRGSYNEQFF
15	TRBV20-1	medium-sized	-	TRBJ2-7	TGCAGTGCTAGAGATATTCAGGGTAGGAGGAACGAGCAGTACTTC	CSARDIQGRRNEQYF
16	TRBV5-6	-	-	TRBJ2-1	TGTGCCAGCAGCTTGGCGGCCGGGTGGCCCCACAATGAGCAGTTCTTC	CASSLAAGWPHNEQFF
14	TRBV11-2	-	-	TRBJ2-5	TGTGCCAGCGGCCCGAGGCCGGGAGAAGAGACCCAGTACTTC	CASGPRPGEETQYF
15	TRBV2	medium-sized	TRBD2	TRBJ2-1	TGTGCCAGCAGGGGTAGCGGGAGGGCCTCGGATGAGCAGTTCTTC	CASRGSGRASDEQFF
15	TRBV20-1	many	TRBD2	TRBJ2-2	TGCAGTGCTAGTGTGGCGACGGGAGGCCCCGGGGAGCTGTTTTTT	CSASVATGGPGELFF
14	TRBV20-1	-	TRBD2	TRBJ2-7	TGCAGTGCAACCCCTAGCGGGAGGGCATACGAGCAGTACTTC	CSATPSGRAYEQYF
15	TRBV20-1	medium-sized	TRBD1	TRBJ1-1	TGCAGTGCTCGTTACACCGGGACAGGGGACACTGAAGCTTTCTTT	CSARYTGTGDTEAFF
12	TRBV12-3/TRBV12-4	many	TRBD1	TRBJ2-7	TGTGCCAGCAGTTACAGGGGGCTTGAGCAGTACTTC	CASSYRGLEQYF
14	TRBV20-1	-	TRBD1	TRBJ2-7	TGCAGTGCTAAGAGGGGACAGGCTCAAGACGAGCAGTACTTC	CSAKRGQAQDEQYF
15	TRBV28	few	-	TRBJ1-3	TGTGCCAGCAGTTTAGGGGGTATCGGGAGGAACACCATATATTTT	CASSLGGIGRNTIYF
17	TRBV27	-	-	TRBJ1-2	TGTGCCAGCAGTCCCCGCGGGGGCGCGGTGTTGATCTATGGCTACACCTTC	CASSPRGGAVLIYGYTF
14	TRBV6-1	few	-	TRBJ2-1	TGTGCCAGCTGGTGGGGAAGATCCTACAATGAGCAGTTCTTC	CASWWGRSYNEQFF
16	TRBV30	-	TRBD1	TRBJ1-6	TGTGCCTGGAGTCCGACAGGGGTAGCGGCGAATTCACCCCTCCACTTT	CAWSPTGVAANSPLHF
15	TRBV3-1	few	TRBD1	TRBJ2-3	TGTGCCAGCAGCCTCGGGACAGCAAGCACAGATACGCAGTATTTT	CASSLGTASTDTQYF
13	TRBV5-1	-	-	TRBJ1-2	TGCGCCAGCAGCGTGACAGGATTGTATGGCTACACCTTC	CASSVTGLYGYTF
12	TRBV30	many	-	TRBJ1-3	TGTGCCTGGAGTGTGGGAGGAAACACCATATATTTT	CAWSVGGNTIYF
15	TRBV18	-	TRBD1	TRBJ2-7	TGTGCCAGCTCACCAGGACAGGGGGAACCCTACGAGCAGTACTTC	CASSPGQGEPYEQYF
14	TRBV18	medium-sized	-	TRBJ2-1	TGTGCCAGCTCACCCACGCAAGCCTACAATGAGCAGTTCTTC	CASSPTQAYNEQFF
19	TRBV13	-	TRBD2	TRBJ2-5	TGTGCCAGCATTTGGAAAGGGTTGCGGGAGGGCCGAGGGAGAGAGACCCAGTACTTC	CASIWKGLREGRGRETQYF
14	TRBV7-2	-	-	TRBJ2-3	TGTGCCAGCAGCCTCCTAGTAGGGACAGATACGCAGTATTTT	CASSLLVGTDTQYF
14	TRBV5-1	many	TRBD1	TRBJ1-1	TGCGCCAGCAGCACGGGGACAGCGAACACTGAAGCTTTCTTT	CASSTGTANTEAFF
17	TRBV27	-	TRBD2	TRBJ2-2	TGTGCCAGCAGTCCCCCGACTAGCGGGCCAAATACCGGGGAGCTGTTTTTT	CASSPPTSGPNTGELFF
17	TRBV14	once	TRBD1	TRBJ2-6	TGTGCCAGCAGCCGCGGACAGGGGAGGTCAGGGGCCAACGTCCTGACTTTC	CASSRGQGRSGANVLTF
16	TRBV27	few	-	TRBJ2-1	TGTGCCAGCAGTTTATCTGGCCTCCGGATGAGGAATGAGCAGTTCTTC	CASSLSGLRMRNEQFF
15	TRBV6-1	-	-	TRBJ1-1	TGTGCCAGCAGTGAGGCGACAGGAGGAAGAACTGAAGCTTTCTTT	CASSEATGGRTEAFF
13	TRBV2	-	-	TRBJ2-2	TGTGCCAGCAGTGAGTTAAAACGGGGGGAGCTGTTTTTT	CASSELKRGELFF
16	TRBV20-1	-	TRBD1	TRBJ2-5	TGCAGTGCTAGAGGAATTACAGGGGAGACTCGGGAGACCCAGTACTTC	CSARGITGETRETQYF
11	TRBV29-1	-	-	TRBJ1-2	TGCAGCGTCGTCCAGGTAGATGGCTACACCTTC	CSVVQVDGYTF
17	TRBV20-1	-	-	TRBJ1-1	TGCAGTGCTCAAAGGCGGGGGGAGGCGCCGTTGAACACTGAAGCTTTCTTT	CSAQRRGEAPLNTEAFF
13	TRBV20-1	once	TRBD1	TRBJ2-7	TGCAGTGTCCCGACAGGGGATTTAAACGAGCAGTACTTC	CSVPTGDLNEQYF
13	TRBV10-3	many	TRBD1	TRBJ2-7	TGTGCCATCACACCCGGGACAGGGGACGAGCAGTACTTC	CAITPGTGDEQYF